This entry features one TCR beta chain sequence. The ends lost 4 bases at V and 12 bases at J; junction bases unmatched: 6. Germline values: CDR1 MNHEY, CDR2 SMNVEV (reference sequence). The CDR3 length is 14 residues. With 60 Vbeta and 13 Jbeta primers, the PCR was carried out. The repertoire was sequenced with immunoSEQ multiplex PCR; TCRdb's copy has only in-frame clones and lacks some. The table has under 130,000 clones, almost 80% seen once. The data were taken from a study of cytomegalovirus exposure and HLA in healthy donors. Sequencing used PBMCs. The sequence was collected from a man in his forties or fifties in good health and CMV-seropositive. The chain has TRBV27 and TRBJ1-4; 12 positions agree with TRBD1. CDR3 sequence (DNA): TGTGCCAGCAGTTCCGGGACAGGGGGCGCGGAACTGTTTTTT. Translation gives CASSSGTGGAELFF.